The 14 T cell receptor beta chains below were found in one sample sequenced in a study of blood T cells in healthy people across ages. Together with a sample-barcoded 5' primer, a J-beta primer mix was included in a second PCR lasting roughly 6 to 12 cycles. MiXCR was run by TCRdb on the 5' RACE reads, yielding one entry per CDR3 protein. The sample has about 1,400,000 distinct CDR3 sequences, around two fifths seen once. The sequenced material came from blood. The source of these receptors is a woman under 30 in good health.

The V gene is TRBV24-1, the J gene TRBJ2-2; TRBD1 is a possible D gene (5 bases). V was pared by 12 bases and J by 4 bases, with 11 bases between. The CDR3 has 12 amino acids. The germline V gene encodes CDR1 KGHDR and CDR2 SFDVKD. The CDR3 is CAARDSTGELFF. CDR3 in DNA: TGTGCCGCCCGTGACAGCACCGGGGAGCTGTTTTTT.

This rearrangement joins TRBV27 to TRBJ2-1; the D gene is possibly TRBD2 (6 bases). V lost 5 bases and J lost 6, with 17 bases in between. Germline V lookup: CDR1 MNHEY, CDR2 SMNVEV (reference sequence). The CDR3 runs to 15 residues. The chain's CDR3 is CASSPTGVATNEQFF. In DNA, the CDR3 is TGTGCCAGCAGTCCCACGGGAGTGGCCACCAATGAGCAGTTCTTC.

This chain connects TRBV12-3 or TRBV12-4 to TRBJ1-4; D is ambiguous. V was trimmed by 5 bases and J by 4 bases, leaving 8 bases between them. This CDR3 comprises 13 residues. The DNA of the CDR3 is TGTGCCAGCAGTCCCCTCCGTAATGAAAAACTGTTTTTT. This encodes CASSPLRNEKLFF.

This clonotype appeared a few times. The chain joins TRBV20-1 to TRBJ1-2; the D gene is possibly TRBD1 (6 bases). The length of the CDR3 is 16 residues. Trimming removed 2 bases from V and 0 bases from J, with 16 bases in between. CDR1 is DFQATT, CDR2 SNEGSKA, per germline (reference sequence). CDR3 coding DNA: TGCAGTGCTAGACAGGCAGGGGCTGGGACTAACTATGGCTACACCTTC. Amino acids: CSARQAGAGTNYGYTF.

In the case of this clonotype: Mismatch with germline at one junction end may stem from a read error. The V gene is TRBV25-1, the J gene TRBJ2-7; D is undetermined. There are 14 residues in the CDR3. Germline assignment: CDR1 MGHDK and CDR2 SYGVNS. This chain's CDR3 is CASSYIGSSNEQYF. CDR3 nucleotides: TGTGCCAGCAGTTACATCGGGTCCTCCAACGAGCAGTACTTC.

The V call is TRBV6-5, the J call TRBJ2-1; D is unclear. The CDR3 covers 14 residues. Germline CDR1 reads MNHEY; CDR2 reads SVGAGI. V lost 3 bases, J lost 13 bases, and 19 bases lay in between. CDR3 nucleotide sequence: TGTGCCAGCAGTTATATGGCCCTTAACAGCGATCAGTTCTTC. Encoded protein: CASSYMALNSDQFF.

The J gene is TRBJ1-2, the V gene TRBV5-1, with D uncertain. Per germline, CDR1 SGHRS and CDR2 YFSETQ. This CDR3 has 13 residues. Trimming took 0 bases from V and 5 from J, leaving 8 bases between them. CDR3 bases: TGCGCCAGCAGCTTGGGCAGCGAATATGGCTACACCTTC. Translating gives CASSLGSEYGYTF.

This clonotype appeared a few times. This chain joins TRBV4-1 and TRBJ2-2, with 7 bases aligning to TRBD1. V shed 11 bases, J shed 7 bases, and the junction held 22 bases outside the gene matches. The CDR3 totals 17 residues. From germline, CDR1 is MGHRA and CDR2 YSYEKL. The CDR3 region is CASSTGTDGLVYGELFF. The CDR3 nucleotides are TGCGCCTCCAGCACTGGGACAGACGGATTAGTTTACGGGGAGCTGTTTTTT.

The genes are TRBV29-1 and TRBJ2-5, with a possible D match to TRBD1 (6 bases). This CDR3 is 13 amino acids long. Germline assignment: CDR1 SQVTM and CDR2 ANQGSEA. V was cut by 8 bases and J by 5 bases, with 18 bases left in between. The CDR3 here is CSLGRTGLETQYF. The CDR3 coding sequence is TGCAGCTTAGGACGCACAGGGCTGGAGACCCAGTACTTC.

The table lists this clonotype with a few counts. The CDR3 sequence: CASSPGIATNEKLFF. The CDR3 coding sequence is TGTGCCAGCAGTCCAGGGATAGCAACTAATGAAAAACTGTTTTTT. The genes are TRBV25-1 and TRBJ1-4, with D perhaps TRBD1 (5 bases). Trimming left V 5 bases short and J 0 bases short, with 10 bases between. The CDR3 spans 15 residues. Germline V CDR1 and CDR2: MGHDK, SYGVNS. The complete variable domain, with remaining parts taken from reference TRBV25-1 and TRBJ1-4, reads EADIYQTPRYLVIGTGKKITLECSQTMGHDKMYWYQQDPGMELHLIHYSYGVNSTEKGDLSSESTVSRIRTEHFPLTLESARPSHTSQYLCASSPGIATNEKLFFGSGTQLSVL.

This clonotype was seen a handful of times. The chain joins TRBV10-3 to TRBJ2-7; weak D call: TRBD1 (5 bases). Germline V gene lookup returns CDR1 ENHRY and CDR2 SYGVKD. Trimming left V 8 bases short and J 5 bases short, with 13 bases between. CDR3 length: 12 residues. CDR3 region: CAIGTTGNEQYF. Written as DNA, the CDR3 is TGTGCCATCGGTACAACAGGAAACGAGCAGTACTTC.

With regard to this clonotype: Being one base from a much bigger clone, this may be a read error. The chain is built from TRBV29-1 and TRBJ2-3; D remains unclear. There are 11 residues in the CDR3. V was cut by 8 bases and J by 10 bases, with 16 bases left in between. Germline V gene lookup returns CDR1 SQVTM and CDR2 ANQGSEA. CDR3 sequence (DNA): TGCAGCCCGTCTCTAGGTAGTCCGCAGTATTTT. Its protein is CSPSLGSPQYF.

The rearrangement joins TRBV30 to TRBJ1-6, with D perhaps TRBD1 (5 bases). The germline V gene encodes CDR1 GTSNPN and CDR2 SVGIG (reference sequence). The CDR3 has 14 residues. V was clipped by 3 bases and J by 4 bases, with 10 bases between them. The CDR3 DNA sequence: TGTGCCTGGAGAGGTGGGGCTTATAATTCACCCCTCCACTTT. Translated, it gives CAWRGGAYNSPLHF.

This clonotype was recorded only once. This chain uses TRBV5-1 with TRBJ2-3, with a possible D match to TRBD2 (6 bases). This CDR3 is 14 amino acids long. Germline lookup yields CDR1 SGHRS and CDR2 YFSETQ. Trimming left V 6 bases short and J 4 bases short, with 15 bases between. The CDR3 here is CASTGESGADTQYF. As DNA, the CDR3 is TGCGCCAGCACGGGGGAGTCTGGGGCAGATACGCAGTATTTT.